This T cell receptor beta chain was sequenced for a study of T cells in Graves' hyperthyroidism and ophthalmopathy. In its sample, this clonotype was seen many times. The antigen is undetermined. Study-level findings and limits: Also found in blood were most expanded thyroid clonotypes above 0.001. Model output signaled ophthalmopathy a median approximately 6 months ahead of onset.

Clinical Activity Scores of at least 3, NOSPECS grades of at least 4 and durations under 3 months characterized ophthalmopathy patients. Thyroid ultrasound, orbital computed tomography, clinical symptoms, and serum thyroxine and TRAb underpinned diagnoses. Researchers amplified the TCR beta CDR3 regions from RNA transcripts. In the first-round RT-PCR of the TCR CDR3, the HTBI primer set was used. TCRdb called the multiplex PCR reads again in MiXCR, with one record for every CDR3 protein. The data contain roughly 250,000 distinct CDR3 sequences, around 20% of them singletons. Sequenced material: blood. This sequence originates from a man aged 25 to 40 with Graves' ophthalmopathy.

The CDR3 DNA reads TGTGCCAGCAGTCGACAGGGAAACACCGGGGAGCTGTTTTTT. The encoded protein is CASSRQGNTGELFF. The chain uses TRBV12-3 or TRBV12-4 and TRBJ2-2; TRBD1 agrees at 7 bases. The V and J ends lost 5 bases and 2 bases, in that order; junction bases with no gene match: 2. The CDR3 extends over 14 amino acids.